The rows below give T cell receptor beta chains drawn from one sample of a study of T cell responses to AZD1222 COVID-19 vaccine. This table comes from immunoSEQ multiplex PCR, and its TCRdb copy is limited to in-frame clones, with some not included. The repertoire consists of some 100,000 clones, with approximately 87% occurring once and the leading ten covering just over 4%. The input for sequencing was peripheral blood, taken on day 0 of MenACWY control vaccination. The receptor set was obtained from an adult in good health. Both conserved end residues are trimmed from each CDR3. The order of the fields is V gene, clone size, J gene, CDR3 protein. Part of the rows lack a size; the others show once, few, many or a class for expanded clones.

>TRBV10-1|-|TRBJ2-1
ASSDPVDSGIVSEQF
>TRBV19|few|TRBJ2-7
ASIGNSYEQY
>TRBV5-1|few|TRBJ2-4
ASSLDRPGAKNIQY
>TRBV18|-|TRBJ2-7
ASSPPMTYEQY
>TRBV9|-|TRBJ1-2
ASSVMSQGGSGYT
>TRBV7-9|-|TRBJ2-7
ASSLIGTGEY
>TRBV10-3|-|TRBJ1-1
AIRSTGRVNTEAF
>TRBV19|-|TRBJ1-1
ASLERDGGEAF
>TRBV18|-|TRBJ2-7
ASSTSGNIREQY
>TRBV6-1|-|TRBJ2-7
ASSLQGYHEQY
>TRBV28|-|TRBJ2-3
ASSGQGKDTQY
>TRBV6-5|-|TRBJ2-7
ASSDQKKWIYEQY
>TRBV27|-|TRBJ1-1
ASSLWEQGARRSEAF
>TRBV28|-|TRBJ2-1
ASSSVLSGRFYNEQF
>TRBV20-1|-|TRBJ2-5
SARGGETQY